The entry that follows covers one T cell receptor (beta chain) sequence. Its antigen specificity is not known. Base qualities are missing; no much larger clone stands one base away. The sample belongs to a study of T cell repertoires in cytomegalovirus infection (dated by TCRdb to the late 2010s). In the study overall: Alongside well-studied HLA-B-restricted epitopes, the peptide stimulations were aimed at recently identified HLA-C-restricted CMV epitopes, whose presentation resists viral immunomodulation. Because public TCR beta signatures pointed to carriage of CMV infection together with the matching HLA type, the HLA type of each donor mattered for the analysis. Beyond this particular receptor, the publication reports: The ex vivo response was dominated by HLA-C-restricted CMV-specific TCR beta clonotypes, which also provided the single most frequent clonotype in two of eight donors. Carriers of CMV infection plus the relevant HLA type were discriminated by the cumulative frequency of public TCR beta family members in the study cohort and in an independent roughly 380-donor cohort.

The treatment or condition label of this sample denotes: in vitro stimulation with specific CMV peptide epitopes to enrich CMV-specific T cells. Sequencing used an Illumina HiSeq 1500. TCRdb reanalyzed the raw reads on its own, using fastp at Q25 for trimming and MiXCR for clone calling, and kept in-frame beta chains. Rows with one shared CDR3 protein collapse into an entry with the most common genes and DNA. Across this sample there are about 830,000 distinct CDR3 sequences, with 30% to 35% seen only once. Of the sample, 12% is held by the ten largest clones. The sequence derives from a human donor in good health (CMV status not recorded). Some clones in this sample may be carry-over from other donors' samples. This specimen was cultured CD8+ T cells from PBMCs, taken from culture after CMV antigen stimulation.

The DNA is as follows: TGTGCCAGCAGCCGCAGAGGATCCTGGGTGGCTTTCTTT. Translated, it gives CASSRRGSWVAFF. The rearranged segments are TRBV14 and TRBJ1-1, with no confident D gene call. The CDR3, from cysteine to phenylalanine, totals 13 residues. The retained sequence is limited to the CDR3, 39 bases, with the frame set at the first base. V and J lose 4 bases and 11 bases, and a span of 17 bases separates them. Looking up the germline V gene yields CDR1 SGHDN and CDR2 FVKESK.